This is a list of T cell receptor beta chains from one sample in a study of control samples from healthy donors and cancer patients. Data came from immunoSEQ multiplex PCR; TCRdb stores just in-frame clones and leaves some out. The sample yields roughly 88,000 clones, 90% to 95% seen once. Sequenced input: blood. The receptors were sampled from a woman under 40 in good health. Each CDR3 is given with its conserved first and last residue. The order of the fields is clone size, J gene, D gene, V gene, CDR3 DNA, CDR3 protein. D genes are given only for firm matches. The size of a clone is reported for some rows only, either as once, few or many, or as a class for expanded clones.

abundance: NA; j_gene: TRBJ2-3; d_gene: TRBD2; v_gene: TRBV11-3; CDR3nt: TGTGCCAGCAGCTTAGGGACTAGCGGGTTCGCAGATACGCAGTATTTT; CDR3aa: CASSLGTSGFADTQYF
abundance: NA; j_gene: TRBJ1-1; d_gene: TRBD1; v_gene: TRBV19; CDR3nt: TGTGCCAGTAGTATGAAAGCAGGGGGTGATACTGAAGCTTTCTTT; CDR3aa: CASSMKAGGDTEAFF
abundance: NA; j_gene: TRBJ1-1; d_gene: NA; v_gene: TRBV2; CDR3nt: TGTGCCAGCAGTACAGGGCCAAGGAACACTGAAGCTTTCTTT; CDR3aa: CASSTGPRNTEAFF
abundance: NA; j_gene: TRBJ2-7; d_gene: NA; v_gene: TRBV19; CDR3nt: TGTGCCAGTAGTATAACTACTCGGGCCGAGCAGTACTTC; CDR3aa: CASSITTRAEQYF
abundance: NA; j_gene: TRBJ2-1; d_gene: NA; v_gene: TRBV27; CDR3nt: TGTGCCAGCAGTTTATCGAGGGTAGATCCCCACAATGAGCAGTTCTTC; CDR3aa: CASSLSRVDPHNEQFF
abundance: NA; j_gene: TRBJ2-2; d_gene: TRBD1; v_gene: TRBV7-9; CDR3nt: TGTGCCAGCAGCGCCGGACAGGGCCCTAATGTGAAGCTGTTTTTT; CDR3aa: CASSAGQGPNVKLFF
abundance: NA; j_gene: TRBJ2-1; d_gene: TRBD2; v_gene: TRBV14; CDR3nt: TGTGCCAGCAGCCAAGCCGGGACTAGGACCCATGAGCAGTTCTTC; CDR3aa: CASSQAGTRTHEQFF
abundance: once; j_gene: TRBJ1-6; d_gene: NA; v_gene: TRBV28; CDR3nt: TGTGCCAGCAGTTTATCCGGGGCCGAGTATAATTCACCCCTCCACTTT; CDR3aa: CASSLSGAEYNSPLHF
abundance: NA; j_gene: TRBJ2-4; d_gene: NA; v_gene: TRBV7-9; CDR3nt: TGTGCCAGCAGCGGTGAGAACATTCAGTACTTC; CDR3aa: CASSGENIQYF
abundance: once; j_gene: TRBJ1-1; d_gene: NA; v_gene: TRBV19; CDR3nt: TGTGCCTCTTCTGGGCGCGCGTTCCCGAACACTGAAGCTTTCTTT; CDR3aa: CASSGRAFPNTEAFF
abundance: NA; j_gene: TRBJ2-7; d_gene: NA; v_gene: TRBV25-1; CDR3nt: TGTGCCAGCAGTGAATTGATAGCGCCGAGCTCCTACGAGCAGTACTTC; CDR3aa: CASSELIAPSSYEQYF